This entry concerns a single T cell receptor beta chain. This sample was taken from a study of T cell changes during pregnancy in multiple sclerosis. The CDR3 totals 15 residues. Germline V gene sequence: CDR1 LNHDA, CDR2 SQIVND (reference sequence). V was shortened by 0 bases and J by 5 bases, with 11 bases between the two germline ends. Generated by immunoSEQ multiplex PCR, the TCRdb table keeps only in-frame clones and is missing some. Of around 99,000 clones detected, roughly 92% appear once; the ten largest clones hold roughly 3%. The sample consisted of peripheral blood, taken in the first trimester of pregnancy. The chain couples TRBV19 to TRBJ1-5; D gene unclear. The TCR comes from a female donor with multiple sclerosis, enrolled in a pregnancy study. The CDR3 DNA reads TGTGCCAGTAGTATAGATCAGGCAGCTTATCAGCCCCAGCATTTT. Protein sequence: CASSIDQAAYQPQHF.